This record looks at one T cell receptor (beta chain) sequence and its context. No antigen is known for it. Germline CDR1 is GTSNPN and CDR2 is SVGIG (reference sequence). This CDR3 has 13 amino acids. V dropped 5 bases and J dropped 7 bases, with 14 bases sitting between them. This entry is derived from a study of shared clonotypes between healthy human individuals. Genomic DNA from each subset was divided evenly over several immunoSEQ plates. Original processing notes: From ImmunoSEQ came sequences covering only the junction and carrying no quality scores, so filtering differed. Profiled with immunoSEQ multiplex PCR; TCRdb holds only in-frame clones, not every one. V and J calls and clone size are those listed in that table; D and trimming were worked out from the DNA. The sample contains fewer than 800,000 clones, around 90% of which appear only once. Notes on the study in general: Non-shared clonotypes showed lower generation probabilities than clonotypes common to all four donors. Deeper or shallower sequencing was expected to change how clonotypes are shared among donors.

Naive-designated CD8 cells lacked CD45RO, were positively enriched for CCR7, and omitted terminally differentiated effector memory CD45RA+ cells. This receptor was taken from a man aged 25 to 40 in good health. The specimen sequenced was naive CD8+ T cells sorted from blood. The genes are TRBV30 and TRBJ2-2; tentatively, D is TRBD1 (6 bases). This CDR3 reads CAWFYRAYGELFF. CDR3 sequence (DNA): TGTGCCTGGTTCTACAGGGCTTACGGGGAGCTGTTTTTT. The full variable domain, with the rest looked up from reference TRBV30 and TRBJ2-2, is SQTIHQWPATLVQPVGSPLSLECTVEGTSNPNLYWYRQAAGRGLQLLFYSVGIGQISSEVPQNLSASRPQDRQFILSSKKLLLSDSGFYLCAWFYRAYGELFFGEGSRLTVL.